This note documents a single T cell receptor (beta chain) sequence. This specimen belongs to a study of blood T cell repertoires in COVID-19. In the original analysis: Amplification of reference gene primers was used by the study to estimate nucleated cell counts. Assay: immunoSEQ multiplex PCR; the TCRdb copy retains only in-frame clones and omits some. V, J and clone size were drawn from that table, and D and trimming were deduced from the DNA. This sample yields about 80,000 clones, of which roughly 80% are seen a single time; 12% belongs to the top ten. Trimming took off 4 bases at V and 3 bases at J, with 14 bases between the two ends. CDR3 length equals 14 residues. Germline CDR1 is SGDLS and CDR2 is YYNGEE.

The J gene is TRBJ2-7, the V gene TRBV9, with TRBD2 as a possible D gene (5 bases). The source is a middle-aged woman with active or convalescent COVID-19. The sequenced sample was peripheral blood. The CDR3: CASSPPGSHYEQYF. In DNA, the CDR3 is TGTGCCAGCAGCCCACCGGGGTCACACTACGAGCAGTACTTC. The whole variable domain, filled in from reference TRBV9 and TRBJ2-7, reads DSGVTQTPKHLITATGQRVTLRCSPRSGDLSVYWYQQSLDQGLQFLIQYYNGEERAKGNILERFSAQQFPDLHSELNLSSLELGDSALYFCASSPPGSHYEQYFGPGTRLTVT.